The following is a T cell receptor beta chain sequence with its context. Data came from immunoSEQ multiplex PCR; TCRdb stores just in-frame clones and leaves some out. The table records about 200,000 clones, approximately 78% of them present only once. The data derive from a study of blood T cell repertoires in COVID-19. Study background: Donors in the United States, Italy and Spain gave samples during acute or convalescent COVID-19. Sources were T cells, B-cell-depleted T cells, or PBMCs; the material itself was cDNA or gDNA.

Enrolment of Seattle patients took place during active infection, and they were followed longitudinally. The sequencing sample was made of peripheral blood. The sequence came from a woman aged 80 or over with COVID-19, enrolled during active disease.

The CDR3 loop is CASSLERGQINGELFF. Written as DNA, the CDR3 is TGTGCCAGCAGCTTAGAAAGGGGGCAAATTAACGGGGAGCTGTTTTTT. V gene TRBV13 combines with J gene TRBJ2-2; 7 nucleotides align to TRBD1. The CDR3 is 16 residues long. V dropped 1 base and J dropped 7; count of bases not matched to a gene: 9. Germline loops: CDR1 PRHDT, CDR2 FYEKMQ (reference sequence).